This TCR beta chain emerged from a study of blood T cell repertoires in COVID-19. Germline loops: CDR1 MNHEY, CDR2 SVGAGI. The V segment lost 4 bases and the J segment 3 bases; nucleotides outside the gene matches: 6. The CDR3 has 15 residues. Using immunoSEQ multiplex PCR, the repertoire was profiled, and TCRdb retains in-frame clones only, with some absent. Among some 160,000 clones listed, 65% to 85% were seen once. V gene TRBV6-5 combines with J gene TRBJ2-3; 8 nucleotides align to TRBD2. Sequences were obtained from peripheral blood. The source is a woman aged 70 to 79 who had recovered from COVID-19. The CDR3 DNA sequence: TGTGCCAGCAGTTGGATAGCGGGAACTACAGATACGCAGTATTTT. Translated: CASSWIAGTTDTQYF.